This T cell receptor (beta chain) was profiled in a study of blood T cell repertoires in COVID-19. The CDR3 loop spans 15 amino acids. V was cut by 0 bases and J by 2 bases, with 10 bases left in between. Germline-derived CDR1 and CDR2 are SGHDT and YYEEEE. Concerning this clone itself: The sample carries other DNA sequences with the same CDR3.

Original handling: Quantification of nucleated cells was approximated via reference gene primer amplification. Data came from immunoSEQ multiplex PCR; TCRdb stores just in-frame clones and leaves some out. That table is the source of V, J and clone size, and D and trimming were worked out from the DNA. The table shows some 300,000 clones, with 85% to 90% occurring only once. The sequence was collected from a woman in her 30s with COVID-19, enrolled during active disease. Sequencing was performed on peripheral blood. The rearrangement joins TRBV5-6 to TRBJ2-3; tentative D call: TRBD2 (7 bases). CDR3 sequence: CASSLGGGNTDTQYF. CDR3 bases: TGTGCCAGCAGCTTGGGCGGGGGCAACACAGATACGCAGTATTTT.